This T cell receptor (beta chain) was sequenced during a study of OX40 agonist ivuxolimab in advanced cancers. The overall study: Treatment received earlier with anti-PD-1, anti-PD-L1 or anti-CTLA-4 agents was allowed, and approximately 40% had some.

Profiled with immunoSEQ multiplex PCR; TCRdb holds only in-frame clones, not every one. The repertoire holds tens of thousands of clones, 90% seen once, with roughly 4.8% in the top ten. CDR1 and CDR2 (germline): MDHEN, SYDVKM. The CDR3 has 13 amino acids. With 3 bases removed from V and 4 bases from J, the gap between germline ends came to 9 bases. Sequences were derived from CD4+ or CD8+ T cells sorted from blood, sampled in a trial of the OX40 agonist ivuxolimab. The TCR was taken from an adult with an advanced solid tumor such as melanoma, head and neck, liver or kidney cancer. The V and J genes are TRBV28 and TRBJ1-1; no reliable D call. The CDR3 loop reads CASSFPLATEAFF. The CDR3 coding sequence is TGTGCCAGCAGTTTTCCCCTGGCCACTGAAGCTTTCTTT.